These 21 T cell receptor beta chains were all obtained from the same sample, sequenced in a study of cytomegalovirus exposure and HLA in healthy donors. 60 Vbeta and 13 Jbeta primers were used in PCR. TCRdb's copy holds only in-frame clones and misses some; the assay was immunoSEQ multiplex PCR. The sample consists of roughly 160,000 clones, 65% to 90% of them appearing once. Material: PBMCs. All receptors come from a man aged 50 to 60 in good health and CMV-seropositive.

The rearrangement uses TRBV28 and TRBJ2-1; 9 positions match TRBD2. After removal of 3 bases from V and 7 bases from J, the junction contained 10 bases not matched to a gene. Germline V gene data show CDR1 as MDHEN and CDR2 as SYDVKM. This CDR3 has 16 amino acids. The CDR3 nucleotides read TGTGCCAGCAGTTTTTTTTCTAGCGGGAAGTTTAATGAGCAGTTCTTC. Translated: CASSFFSSGKFNEQFF.

CDR3 DNA sequence: TGCAGTGCTAGAGATCAGAACACCATATATTTT. Encoded protein: CSARDQNTIYF. The chain combines TRBV20-1 with TRBJ1-3, with D uncertain. There are 11 residues in the CDR3. V lost 0 bases, J lost 7 bases, and 4 bases lay in between. Germline V gives CDR1 DFQATT, CDR2 SNEGSKA (reference sequence).

This chain uses TRBV6-4 with TRBJ2-1; TRBD2 agrees at 10 bases. Trimming cost V 2 bases and J 9 bases; bases outside gene matches: 7. The CDR3 runs to 15 residues. CDR1 and CDR2 (germline): MRHNA, SNTAGT. In DNA form, the CDR3 reads TGTGCCAGCAGTGACGTCCTAGCGGGAGCAGGTGAGCAGTTCTTC. It specifies CASSDVLAGAGEQFF.

The chain has TRBV7-2 and TRBJ1-2; D is uncertain. There are 13 residues in the CDR3. V lost 5 bases, J lost 5 bases, and 12 bases lay in between. Germline assignment: CDR1 SGHTA and CDR2 FQGNSA. The CDR3 sequence is CASSRLQVYGYTF. As DNA, the CDR3 is TGTGCCAGCAGCCGTCTTCAGGTTTATGGCTACACCTTC. Drawing the rest from reference TRBV7-2 and TRBJ1-2, the complete variable domain is GAGVSQSPSNKVTEKGKDVELRCDPISGHTALYWYRQSLGQGLEFLIYFQGNSAPDKSGLPSDRFSAERTGGSVSTLTIQRTQQEDSAVYLCASSRLQVYGYTFGSGTRLTVV.

This clone was seen just once. The rearrangement uses TRBV28 and TRBJ1-5; D perhaps matches TRBD1 (6 bases). CDR1 MDHEN and CDR2 SYDVKM come from the germline V gene. The CDR3 has 14 amino acids. Trimming shortened V by 8 bases and J by 5 bases, and 16 bases separated the two germline ends. In nucleotides, the CDR3 is TGTGCCAGCGTTGGCAGGGGTGGCCATCAGCCCCAGCATTTT. Amino acid sequence: CASVGRGGHQPQHF.

The chain recombines TRBV5-4 with TRBJ2-4, with 14 bases identical to TRBD2. Trimming at V came to 3 bases and at J to 8 bases, leaving 4 bases not matched to a gene. Looked up from germline, CDR1 is SGHNT and CDR2 is YYREEE (reference sequence). This CDR3 contains 15 residues. The CDR3 DNA reads TGTGCCAGCAGCTCCGGGACTAGCGGGAGTTACATTCAGTACTTC. Translated, it gives CASSSGTSGSYIQYF.

The rearrangement joins TRBV7-8 to TRBJ1-3; 8 bases are shared with TRBD1. There are 18 residues in the CDR3. Trimming cost V 1 base and J 0 bases; bases outside gene matches: 8. Germline V gene data show CDR1 as SGHVS and CDR2 as FQNEAQ. Here the CDR3 reads CASSLVHRGRISGNTIYF. CDR3 coding DNA: TGTGCCAGCAGCTTAGTGCACAGGGGGAGAATCTCTGGAAACACCATATATTTT.

This clone has a count of ten or more. V and J are TRBV4-3 and TRBJ2-1, with TRBD1 as a possible D gene (5 bases). V shed 0 bases and J shed 5 bases, with 17 bases lying between them. The CDR3 sequence is 17 residues long. The germline V gene encodes CDR1 LGHNA and CDR2 YSLEER. The CDR3 reads CASSQDLGDGRDNEQFF. The DNA of the CDR3 is TGCGCCAGCAGCCAAGATCTAGGGGATGGAAGGGACAATGAGCAGTTCTTC.

This clone was recorded only once. In the same sample, other DNA sequences code for this CDR3. The chain couples TRBV9 to TRBJ2-3; 8 nucleotides match TRBD2. CDR1 SGDLS and CDR2 YYNGEE come from the germline V gene. This CDR3 region has 15 residues. The V segment lost 1 base and the J segment 1 base; nucleotides outside the gene matches: 2. The CDR3 protein is CASSVLAGGTDTQYF. The CDR3 region has the DNA TGTGCCAGCAGCGTACTAGCGGGCGGCACAGATACGCAGTATTTT.

The J gene is TRBJ1-5, the V gene TRBV10-3, with 7 bases matching TRBD1. The trim removed 0 bases at V and 0 bases at J, leaving 5 bases unmatched. This CDR3 has 17 amino acids. Germline loops: CDR1 ENHRY, CDR2 SYGVKD. The CDR3 protein is CAISESGDSYSNQPQHF. The CDR3 bases are TGTGCCATCAGTGAGTCAGGGGACAGTTATAGCAATCAGCCCCAGCATTTT.

The chain is built from TRBV7-3 and TRBJ2-1; 7 bases match TRBD1. Trimming removed 5 bases from V and 5 bases from J; junction bases left unmatched: 3. The germline gives CDR1 SGHTA, CDR2 FQGTGA. The CDR3 length is 13 residues. The DNA of the CDR3 is TGTGCCAGCAGCCCCGGGACAGACAATGAGCAGTTCTTC. Amino acid sequence: CASSPGTDNEQFF.

The genes are TRBV7-9 and TRBJ1-1; weak D call: TRBD1 (5 bases). Germline V gene data show CDR1 as SEHNR and CDR2 as FQNEAQ (reference sequence). This CDR3 spans 12 amino acids. V lost 3 bases and J lost 7, with 9 bases in between. The CDR3 protein is CASSFADSEAFF. The CDR3 DNA follows: TGTGCCAGCAGCTTCGCAGACAGTGAAGCTTTCTTT.

The chain combines TRBV7-2 with TRBJ1-2, with 7 bases aligning to TRBD1. V shed 3 bases, J shed 3 bases, and the junction held 4 bases outside the gene matches. The germline V gene has CDR1 SGHTA and CDR2 FQGNSA. The CDR3 has 14 amino acids. The CDR3 DNA is TGTGCCAGCAGCTTCTTCGACAGGGACTATGGCTACACCTTC. Protein product: CASSFFDRDYGYTF.

This chain uses TRBV7-9 with TRBJ2-2; D may be TRBD1 (6 bases). The CDR3 runs to 14 residues. Germline V gene data show CDR1 as SEHNR and CDR2 as FQNEAQ (reference sequence). V was trimmed by 4 bases and J by 4 bases, leaving 10 bases between them. The CDR3 is CASSWAGATGELFF. DNA of the CDR3: TGTGCCAGCAGCTGGGCAGGGGCCACCGGGGAGCTGTTTTTT. Combining the CDR3 with reference TRBV7-9 and TRBJ2-2 gives the whole variable domain DTGVSQNPRHKITKRGQNVTFRCDPISEHNRLYWYRQTLGQGPEFLTYFQNEAQLEKSRLLSDRFSAERPKGSFSTLEIQRTEQGDSAMYLCASSWAGATGELFFGEGSRLTVL.

In DNA form, the CDR3 reads TGCGCCAGCAGCCAAGACAAAGGGGGCACTACATCCGAGCAGTACTTC. Translated, it gives CASSQDKGGTTSEQYF. The V gene is TRBV4-3, the J gene TRBJ2-7, with 7 bases lining up with TRBD1. CDR1 is LGHNA and CDR2 is YSLEER in the germline V gene. J gave up 6 bases and V 0 bases, and 11 bases lay outside the gene matches. This CDR3 is 16 amino acids long.

The J gene is TRBJ2-5, the V gene TRBV12-5, with 10 bases fitting TRBD1. Per the germline V gene, CDR1 is LGHNT and CDR2 is FRNRAP. The CDR3 sequence is 16 residues long. V lost 1 base to trimming and J lost 4 bases; unmatched junction nucleotides: 6. Here the CDR3 reads CASGLAPGQGRETQYF. Here the CDR3 DNA reads TGTGCTAGTGGTTTGGCCCCGGGACAGGGGAGAGAGACCCAGTACTTC.

The V call is TRBV7-3, the J call TRBJ2-5, with D perhaps TRBD2 (7 bases). With 4 bases removed from V and 5 bases from J, the gap between germline ends came to 17 bases. This CDR3 contains 15 residues. Germline V gene sequence: CDR1 SGHTA, CDR2 FQGTGA. The CDR3 is CASSWRGGGGETQYF. CDR3 bases: TGTGCCAGCAGCTGGAGGGGCGGGGGCGGGGAGACCCAGTACTTC.

The chain has TRBV6-6 and TRBJ2-7; D gene ambiguous. Germline assignment: CDR1 MNHNY and CDR2 SVGAGI (reference sequence). This CDR3 has 13 amino acids. V was cut by 2 bases and J by 0 bases, with 5 bases left in between. The CDR3 DNA reads as TGTGCCAGCAGTTACATCAGCTCCTACGAGCAGTACTTC. Residues: CASSYISSYEQYF.

The chain carries TRBV19 and TRBJ2-1, with TRBD2 as a possible D gene (6 bases). The V gene's germline CDR1 is LNHDA and CDR2 SQIVND (reference sequence). Trimming stripped 6 bases from V and 4 bases from J, with 16 bases between. The CDR3 runs to 15 residues. DNA of the CDR3: TGTGCCAGTAGCCCGGGGGTAGCGGTTTACAATGAGCAGTTCTTC. This sequence encodes CASSPGVAVYNEQFF.

The chain is built from TRBV7-3 and TRBJ1-2; TRBD1 matches 7 bases. Germline CDR1 reads SGHTA; CDR2 reads FQGTGA. Germline trimming cut 5 bases from V and 7 bases from J; bases unmatched to any gene: 13. The CDR3 loop spans 15 amino acids. The DNA for the CDR3 is TGTGCCAGCAGCCGCACCGGGACAGAGACTGGTGGCTACACCTTC. It yields the protein CASSRTGTETGGYTF.

This chain links TRBV5-1 with TRBJ1-1, with TRBD1 matching over 9 bases. Germline values: CDR1 SGHRS, CDR2 YFSETQ. The CDR3 runs to 15 residues. Unmatched junction bases numbered 1, after V lost 0 bases and J lost 1 base. Written as DNA, the CDR3 is TGCGCCAGCAGCTTGGCGGGACAGGGGAACACTGAAGCTTTCTTT. Amino acids: CASSLAGQGNTEAFF.